This TCR beta chain was captured by sequencing in a study of blood T cell repertoires in COVID-19. Whole-study context: Researchers got acute and convalescent COVID-19 samples from the United States, Italy and Spain.

The CDR3 loop spans 19 amino acids. The trim removed 5 bases at V and 2 bases at J, leaving 16 bases unmatched. The germline CDR1 and CDR2 sequences are LNHDA and SQIVND (reference sequence). Some clones are missing from TCRdb's copy, which holds only in-frame ones; the method was immunoSEQ multiplex PCR. The data show about 54,000 clones, about 87% seen once. This clone was seen a handful of times. This receptor was taken from a human donor in a cohort sampled during active COVID-19. The chain combines TRBV19 with TRBJ1-5, with TRBD1 matching 9 bases. Input material: peripheral blood. In DNA, the CDR3 is TGTGCCAGTAGTGACAAGGACAGGGGCCCGTTCTCGGGCAATCAGCCCCAGCATTTT. It encodes CASSDKDRGPFSGNQPQHF. The complete variable domain, with remaining parts taken from reference TRBV19 and TRBJ1-5, reads DGGITQSPKYLFRKEGQNVTLSCEQNLNHDAMYWYRQDPGQGLRLIYYSQIVNDFQKGDIAEGYSVSREKKESFPLTVTSAQKNPTAFYLCASSDKDRGPFSGNQPQHFGDGTRLSIL.